These 20 T cell receptor beta chains were all obtained from the same sample, sequenced in a study of T cells after yellow fever vaccination (dated by TCRdb to the late 2010s). Read against the paper, the sample's treatment or condition label means: live attenuated yellow fever vaccine strain. The library was built by means of 5' RACE. Sequenced using an Illumina NovaSeq 6000. TCRdb reanalyzed the raw reads on its own, using fastp at Q25 for trimming and MiXCR for clone calling, and kept in-frame beta chains. Merged by CDR3 protein, the rows form single entries marked with the most common genes and DNA. The sample data list a few hundred thousand distinct CDR3 sequences, and 8.7% of these were observed just once. In total, the top ten clones hold 3% to 3.5% of the sample. The sample was CD4+ T cells sorted from PBMCs, taken 5 days after the yellow fever booster vaccination. The receptor set was obtained from a man between 18 and 35 years old who received the YFV17D yellow fever vaccine.

This clonotype was counted a few times. The V and J genes are TRBV4-2 and TRBJ1-5; D is unclear. The V end lost 4 bases, the J end lost 2 bases, and 15 bases lay between the germline ends. The V gene's germline CDR1 is LGHNA and CDR2 YNFKEQ. This CDR3 has 16 amino acids. Here the CDR3 DNA reads TGTGCCAGCAGCCCCCAGAAGGAGAGGGGCAATCAGCCCCAGCATTTT. Residues: CASSPQKERGNQPQHF.

This sequence joins TRBV5-6 and TRBJ1-5, with D uncertain. This CDR3 has 13 amino acids. Trimming took off 2 bases at V and 6 bases at J, with 9 bases between the two ends. Germline CDR1 and CDR2: SGHDT and YYEEEE. CDR3 bases: TGTGCCAGCAGCTTTGTGGGATCTCAGCCCCAGCATTTT. It yields the protein CASSFVGSQPQHF.

This clonotype showed up many times. The chain links TRBV3-1 to TRBJ2-5; tentatively, D is TRBD1 or TRBD2 (5 bases each). The V end was cut by 4 bases, the J end by 5 bases, with 14 bases between. The CDR3 loop spans 14 amino acids. Germline V CDR1 and CDR2: LGHDT, YNNKEL (reference sequence). The chain's CDR3 is CASSPSGTEETQYF. For the CDR3, the DNA is TGTGCCAGCAGCCCGTCCGGGACGGAGGAGACCCAGTACTTC.

The V call is TRBV6-1, the J call TRBJ1-5; possible D gene TRBD1, 5 bases. This CDR3 contains 16 residues. Looked up from germline, CDR1 is MNHNS and CDR2 is SASEGT. V was cut by 11 bases and J by 1 base, with 21 bases left in between. CDR3 sequence (DNA): TGTGCCGCCGGGGGACTGACATCAGGCAGCAATCAGCCCCAGCATTTT. Encoded protein: CAAGGLTSGSNQPQHF.

In DNA form, the CDR3 reads TGTGCCAGCAGGAGCACAGGGAACAATGAAAAACTGTTTTTT. As protein: CASRSTGNNEKLFF. The chain uses TRBV6-6 and TRBJ1-4, with D tentatively TRBD1 (6 bases). This CDR3 region has 14 residues. The V and J ends lost 6 bases and 5 bases respectively, with 13 bases between them. CDR1 is MNHNY, CDR2 SVGAGI, per germline (reference sequence).

This clonotype was recorded a few times. V and J are TRBV5-1 and TRBJ2-6; D remains unclear. CDR1 is SGHRS and CDR2 is YFSETQ in the germline V gene. Deletions cut 6 bases from V and 2 bases from J, with 12 bases between. CDR3 length equals 15 residues. CDR3 region: CASTTVRAGANVLTF. The CDR3 nucleotides read TGCGCCAGCACCACGGTTCGGGCTGGGGCCAACGTCCTGACTTTC.

The table lists this clonotype with a few counts. The J gene is TRBJ1-1, the V gene TRBV9, with D uncertain. The CDR3 loop spans 13 amino acids. Trimming left V 0 bases short and J 3 bases short, with 6 bases between. The V gene's germline CDR1 is SGDLS and CDR2 YYNGEE. The CDR3 DNA reads as TGTGCCAGCAGCGTAGGTCAGGACACTGAAGCTTTCTTT. This codes for CASSVGQDTEAFF.

This clonotype was seen repeatedly, ten times or more. This chain uses TRBV29-1 with TRBJ2-7; D may be TRBD1 (7 bases). V shed 7 bases and J shed 5 bases, with 21 bases lying between them. The germline CDR1 and CDR2 sequences are SQVTM and ANQGSEA. The CDR3 contains 14 residues. CDR3 sequence: CSAGGGRGHDEQYF. The CDR3 DNA reads TGCAGCGCCGGGGGTGGTAGGGGGCATGACGAGCAGTACTTC.

This clonotype occurred a few times. DNA for the CDR3: TGTGCCAGCAGTCGCGACCGCGAGCAGTACTTC. This encodes CASSRDREQYF. The gene calls are TRBV12-3 or TRBV12-4 and TRBJ2-7; D unclear. Trimming stripped 5 bases from V and 6 bases from J, with 8 bases between. The CDR3 is 11 residues long.

The V call is TRBV20-1, the J call TRBJ2-3, with no clear D. V lost 6 bases and J lost 2, with 12 bases in between. The CDR3 covers 13 residues. Germline CDR1 and CDR2: DFQATT and SNEGSKA (reference sequence). CDR3 DNA: TGCAGTGCCCCCGGAAGGAACACAGATACGCAGTATTTT. It codes for CSAPGRNTDTQYF.

This clonotype was observed a handful of times. The chain has TRBV29-1 and TRBJ2-5; D ambiguous. There are 12 residues in the CDR3. Germline loops: CDR1 SQVTM, CDR2 ANQGSEA. V lost 4 bases and J 5 bases, leaving 11 bases between the germline ends. CDR3 DNA: TGCAGCGTTGGAGGTCGGCGGGAGACCCAGTACTTC. Protein product: CSVGGRRETQYF.

V usage is TRBV28 and J usage is TRBJ2-3; D perhaps matches TRBD2 (5 bases). Germline assignment: CDR1 MDHEN and CDR2 SYDVKM. Trimming stripped 6 bases from V and 2 bases from J, with 6 bases between. CDR3 length: 12 amino acids. CDR3 sequence reads: CASRDSTDTQYF. CDR3 DNA: TGTGCCAGCAGGGACTCCACAGATACGCAGTATTTT.

This chain connects TRBV20-1 to TRBJ2-3; D gene unclear. The germline V gene has CDR1 DFQATT and CDR2 SNEGSKA (reference sequence). The CDR3 spans 12 residues. V lost 5 bases, J lost 2 bases, and 8 bases lay in between. CDR3: CSAASDTDTQYF. The CDR3 DNA follows: TGCAGTGCTGCGTCGGACACAGATACGCAGTATTTT.

This clonotype occurred a few times. The rearrangement links TRBV7-3 to TRBJ2-1; TRBD1 agrees at 7 bases. Germline CDR1 SGHTA, CDR2 FQGTGA. V trimming: 1 base; J trimming: 7 bases; junction bases outside the gene matches: 4. The CDR3 length is 14 residues. CDR3 DNA sequence: TGTGCCAGCAGCTTAATCCCAGGGGGAAATGAGCAGTTCTTC. Protein sequence: CASSLIPGGNEQFF.

The gene calls are TRBV14 and TRBJ1-2, with D possibly matching TRBD1 (6 bases). The ends were cut back, 4 bases at V and 2 bases at J, with 11 bases in the middle. Germline lookup yields CDR1 SGHDN and CDR2 FVKESK. The CDR3 is 14 amino acids. DNA of the CDR3: TGTGCCAGCAGCCCAAATACAGGGAACTATGGCTACACCTTC. This codes for CASSPNTGNYGYTF. Supplemented by reference TRBV14 and TRBJ1-2, the full variable domain reads EAGVTQFPSHSVIEKGQTVTLRCDPISGHDNLYWYRRVMGKEIKFLLHFVKESKQDESGMPNNRFLAERTGGTYSTLKVQPAELEDSGVYFCASSPNTGNYGYTFGSGTRLTVV.

This clonotype was seen repeatedly, ten times or more. The chain employs TRBV7-8 and TRBJ1-5, with D possibly being TRBD1 (5 bases). V gave up 0 bases and J gave up 1 base, with 13 bases separating them. CDR1 and CDR2 from the germline V gene are SGHVS and FQNEAQ. The CDR3 covers 17 residues. In DNA form, the CDR3 reads TGTGCCAGCAGCTTAGCATTCAGGGTTGAAAGCAATCAGCCCCAGCATTTT. It yields the protein CASSLAFRVESNQPQHF.

This clonotype was seen only a few times. The rearrangement uses TRBV5-4 and TRBJ2-7, with no clear D. The V end lost 3 bases, the J end lost 6 bases, and 16 bases lay between the germline ends. This CDR3 is 14 amino acids long. In germline, CDR1 is SGHNT, CDR2 YYREEE (reference sequence). CDR3 sequence: CASSSKDGAGEQYF. CDR3 DNA sequence: TGTGCCAGCAGCTCAAAGGACGGCGCCGGCGAGCAGTACTTC. Full variable domain (rest looked up from reference TRBV5-4 and TRBJ2-7): ETGVTQSPTHLIKTRGQQVTLRCSSQSGHNTVSWYQQALGQGPQFIFQYYREEENGRGNFPPRFSGLQFPNYSSELNVNALELDDSALYLCASSSKDGAGEQYFGPGTRLTVT.

The chain uses TRBV7-8 and TRBJ1-1; D uncertain. Between the trimmed V and J ends, which lost 3 bases and 6 bases, there was a span of 8 bases. Germline loops: CDR1 SGHVS, CDR2 FQNEAQ. The CDR3 consists of 12 residues. The CDR3 spells CASSLHLSEAFF. DNA for the CDR3: TGTGCCAGCAGCTTGCATCTCTCTGAAGCTTTCTTT.

This clonotype came up a few times. The DNA for the CDR3 is TGTGCCAGCAGCCACCCGGGGACTGTAAACATTCAGTACTTC. Residues: CASSHPGTVNIQYF. The V and J genes are TRBV4-2 and TRBJ2-4; weak D call: TRBD2 (6 bases). CDR1 is LGHNA, CDR2 YNFKEQ, per germline. CDR3 size: 14 residues. V was clipped by 3 bases and J by 6 bases, with 12 bases between them.

At least ten counts were recorded for this clonotype. The gene calls are TRBV10-3 and TRBJ2-3; perhaps TRBD2 as D (6 bases). This CDR3 spans 16 amino acids. V lost 5 bases and J lost 9, with 24 bases in between. Germline CDR1 is ENHRY and CDR2 is SYGVKD. DNA of the CDR3: TGTGCCATCAGTCTCCGCAGCGGGCGGCCCGCAGGAACGCAGTATTTT. It codes for CAISLRSGRPAGTQYF.